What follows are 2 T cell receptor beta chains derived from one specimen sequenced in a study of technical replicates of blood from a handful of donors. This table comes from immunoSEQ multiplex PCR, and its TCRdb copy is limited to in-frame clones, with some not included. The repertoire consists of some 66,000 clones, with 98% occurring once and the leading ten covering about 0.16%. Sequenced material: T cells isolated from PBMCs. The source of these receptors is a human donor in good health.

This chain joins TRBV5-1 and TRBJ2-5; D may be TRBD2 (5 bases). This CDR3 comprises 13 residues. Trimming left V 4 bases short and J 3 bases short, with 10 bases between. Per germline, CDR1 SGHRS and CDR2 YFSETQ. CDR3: CASSAGVKETQYF. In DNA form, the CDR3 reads TGCGCCAGCAGCGCCGGGGTTAAAGAGACCCAGTACTTC.

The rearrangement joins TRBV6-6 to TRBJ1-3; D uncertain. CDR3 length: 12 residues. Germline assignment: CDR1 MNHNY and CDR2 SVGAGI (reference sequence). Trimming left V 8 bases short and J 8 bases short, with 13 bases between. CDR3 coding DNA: TGTGCCAGCCTCGGGGTGGCGGACACCATATATTTT. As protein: CASLGVADTIYF.